This T cell receptor (beta chain) was identified during a study of cytomegalovirus exposure and HLA in healthy donors. In regard to this clone: The antigen remains unidentified.

The CDR3 contains 15 residues. Trimming took 6 bases from V and 4 from J, leaving 19 bases between them. Germline lookup yields CDR1 SNHLY and CDR2 FYNNEI. Sequencing was performed with immunoSEQ multiplex PCR; in TCRdb, only in-frame clones are kept and a portion is missing. The repertoire consists of hundreds of thousands of clones, with approximately 88% occurring once and the leading ten covering over 13%. Findings and caveats of the study: According to a subsequent analysis, TCR clusters from the first cohort were inclined to appear together in the 130 or so validation repertoires. Usually a TCR sequence was rare, but some public TCRs were found in many donors.

The genes are TRBV2 and TRBJ2-7, with a tentative D call TRBD2 (5 bases). The sample taken for sequencing was PBMCs. The clonotype originates from a woman aged 25 to 45 in good health and CMV-seropositive. CDR3 coding DNA: TGTGCCAGCAGCGGCGGTTTTGCGGGCAGATACGAGCAGTACTTC. It yields the protein CASSGGFAGRYEQYF.